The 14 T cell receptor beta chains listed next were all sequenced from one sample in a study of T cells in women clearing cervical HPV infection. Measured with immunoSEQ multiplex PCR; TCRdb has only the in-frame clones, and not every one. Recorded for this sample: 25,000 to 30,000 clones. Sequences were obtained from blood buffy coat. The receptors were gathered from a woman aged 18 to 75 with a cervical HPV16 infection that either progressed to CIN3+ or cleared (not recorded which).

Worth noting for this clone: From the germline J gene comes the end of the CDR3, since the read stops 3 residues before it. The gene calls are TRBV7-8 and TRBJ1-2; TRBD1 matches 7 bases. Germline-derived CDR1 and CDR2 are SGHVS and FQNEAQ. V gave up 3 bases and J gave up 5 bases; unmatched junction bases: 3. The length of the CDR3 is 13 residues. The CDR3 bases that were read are TGTGCCAGCAGCTTGGAGGGGGCGTATGGC. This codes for CASSLEGAYG. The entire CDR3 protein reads CASSLEGAYGYTF.

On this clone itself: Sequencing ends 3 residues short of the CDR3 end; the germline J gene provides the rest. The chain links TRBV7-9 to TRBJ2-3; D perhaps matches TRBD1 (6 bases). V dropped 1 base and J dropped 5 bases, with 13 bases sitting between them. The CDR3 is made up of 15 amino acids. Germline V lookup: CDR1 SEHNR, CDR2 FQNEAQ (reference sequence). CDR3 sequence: CASSLVLRGEDTQYF. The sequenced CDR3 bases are TGTGCCAGCAGCTTAGTTCTCAGGGGAGAAGATACG.

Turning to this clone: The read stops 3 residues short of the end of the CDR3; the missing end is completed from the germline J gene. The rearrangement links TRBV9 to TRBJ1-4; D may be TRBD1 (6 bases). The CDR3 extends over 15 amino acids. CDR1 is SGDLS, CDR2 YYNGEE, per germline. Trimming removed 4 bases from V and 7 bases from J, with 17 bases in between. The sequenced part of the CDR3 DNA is TGTGCCAGCAGCACCGGATCAGGGGAGGGTGAAAAA. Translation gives CASSTGSGEGEK. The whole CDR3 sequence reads CASSTGSGEGEKLFF.

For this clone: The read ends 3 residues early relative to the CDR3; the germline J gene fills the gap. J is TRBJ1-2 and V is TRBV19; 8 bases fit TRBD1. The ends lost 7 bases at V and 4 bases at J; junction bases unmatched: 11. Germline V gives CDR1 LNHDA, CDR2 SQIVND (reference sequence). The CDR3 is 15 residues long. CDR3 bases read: TGTGCCAGTACTACACAGGGGGTCGGGAGCTATGGC. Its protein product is CASTTQGVGSYG. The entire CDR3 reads CASTTQGVGSYGYTF.

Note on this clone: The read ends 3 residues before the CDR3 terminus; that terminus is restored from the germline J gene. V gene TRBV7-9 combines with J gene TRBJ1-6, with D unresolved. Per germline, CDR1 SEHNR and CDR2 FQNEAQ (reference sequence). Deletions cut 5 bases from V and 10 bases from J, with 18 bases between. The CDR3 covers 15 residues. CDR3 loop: CASSPRVGSRSPLHF. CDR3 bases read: TGTGCCAGCAGCCCCCGGGTGGGTTCGAGATCACCC.

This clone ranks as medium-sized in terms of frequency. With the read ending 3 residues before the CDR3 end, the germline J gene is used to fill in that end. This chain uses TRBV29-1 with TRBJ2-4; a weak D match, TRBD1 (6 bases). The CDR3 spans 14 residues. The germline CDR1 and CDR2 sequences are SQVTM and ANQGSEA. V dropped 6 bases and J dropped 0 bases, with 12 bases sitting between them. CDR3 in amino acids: CSVRDTLAKNIQYF. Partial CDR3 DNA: TGCAGCGTCCGGGACACTCTAGCCAAAAACATT.

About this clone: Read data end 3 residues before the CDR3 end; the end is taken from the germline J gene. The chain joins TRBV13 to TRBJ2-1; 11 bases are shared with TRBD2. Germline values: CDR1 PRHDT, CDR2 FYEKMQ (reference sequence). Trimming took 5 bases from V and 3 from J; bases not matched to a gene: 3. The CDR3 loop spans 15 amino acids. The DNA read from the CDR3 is TGTGCCAGCAGCCAAGGACTAGCGGGCTACAATGAG. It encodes CASSQGLAGYNE. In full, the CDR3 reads CASSQGLAGYNEQFF. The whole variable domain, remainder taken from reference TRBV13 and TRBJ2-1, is AAGVIQSPRHLIKEKRETATLKCYPIPRHDTVYWYQQGPGQDPQFLISFYEKMQSDKGSIPDRFSAQQFSDYHSELNMSSLELGDSALYFCASSQGLAGYNEQFFGPGTRLTVL.

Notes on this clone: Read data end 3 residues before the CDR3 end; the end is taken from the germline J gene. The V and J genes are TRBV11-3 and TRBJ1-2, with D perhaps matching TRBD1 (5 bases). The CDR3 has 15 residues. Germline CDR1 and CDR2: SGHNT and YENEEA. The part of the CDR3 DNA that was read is TGTGCCAGCAGCTTAGAGATTCAGGGCGGCTACGAG. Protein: CASSLEIQGGYE. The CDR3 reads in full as CASSLEIQGGYEYTF.

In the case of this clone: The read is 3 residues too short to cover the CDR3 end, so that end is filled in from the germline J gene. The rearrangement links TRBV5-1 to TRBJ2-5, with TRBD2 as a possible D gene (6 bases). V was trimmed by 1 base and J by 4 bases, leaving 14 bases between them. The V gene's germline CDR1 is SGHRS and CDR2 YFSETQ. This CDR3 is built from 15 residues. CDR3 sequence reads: CASSLWASEGETQYF. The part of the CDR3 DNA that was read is TGCGCCAGCAGCTTGTGGGCTAGCGAGGGAGAGACC.

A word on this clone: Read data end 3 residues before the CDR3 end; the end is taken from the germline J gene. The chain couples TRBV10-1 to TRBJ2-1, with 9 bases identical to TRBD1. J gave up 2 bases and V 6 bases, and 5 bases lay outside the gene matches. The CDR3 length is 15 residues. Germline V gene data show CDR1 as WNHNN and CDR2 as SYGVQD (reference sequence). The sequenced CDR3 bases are TGCGCCAGCAGCAAGACAGGGGGTCCCTACAATGAG. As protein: CASSKTGGPYNE. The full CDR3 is CASSKTGGPYNEQFF.

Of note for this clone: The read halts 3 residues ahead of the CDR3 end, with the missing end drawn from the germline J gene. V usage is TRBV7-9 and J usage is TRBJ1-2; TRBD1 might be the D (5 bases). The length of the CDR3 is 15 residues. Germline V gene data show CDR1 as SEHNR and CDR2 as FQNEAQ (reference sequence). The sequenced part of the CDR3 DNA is TGTGCCAGCAGCCAAGTCGGGGGAAACTACAATGAC. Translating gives CASSQVGGNYND. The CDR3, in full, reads CASSQVGGNYNDYTF.

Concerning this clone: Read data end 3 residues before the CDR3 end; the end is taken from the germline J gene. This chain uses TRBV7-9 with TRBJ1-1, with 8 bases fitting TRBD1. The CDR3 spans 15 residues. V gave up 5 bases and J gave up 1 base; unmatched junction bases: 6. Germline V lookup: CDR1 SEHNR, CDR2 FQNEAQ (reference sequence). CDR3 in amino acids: CASSATGTGNTEAFF. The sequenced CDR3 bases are TGTGCCAGCAGCGCAACCGGGACAGGGAACACTGAA. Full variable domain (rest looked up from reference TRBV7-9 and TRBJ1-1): DTGVSQNPRHKITKRGQNVTFRCDPISEHNRLYWYRQTLGQGPEFLTYFQNEAQLEKSRLLSDRFSAERPKGSFSTLEIQRTEQGDSAMYLCASSATGTGNTEAFFGQGTRLTVV.

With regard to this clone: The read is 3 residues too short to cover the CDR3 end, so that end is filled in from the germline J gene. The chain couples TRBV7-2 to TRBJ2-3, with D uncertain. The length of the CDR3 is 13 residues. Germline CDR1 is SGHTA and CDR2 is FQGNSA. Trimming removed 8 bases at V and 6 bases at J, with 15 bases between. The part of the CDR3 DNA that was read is TGTGCCAGCTCAACCTTTGCGCCCGATACG. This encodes CASSTFAPDT. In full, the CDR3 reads CASSTFAPDTQYF.

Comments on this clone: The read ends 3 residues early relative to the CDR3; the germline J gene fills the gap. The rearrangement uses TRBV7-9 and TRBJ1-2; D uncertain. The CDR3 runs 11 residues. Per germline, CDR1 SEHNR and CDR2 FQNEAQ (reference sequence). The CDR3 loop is CASSQRGGYTF. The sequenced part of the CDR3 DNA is TGTGCCAGCAGTCAGCGAGGAGGC.